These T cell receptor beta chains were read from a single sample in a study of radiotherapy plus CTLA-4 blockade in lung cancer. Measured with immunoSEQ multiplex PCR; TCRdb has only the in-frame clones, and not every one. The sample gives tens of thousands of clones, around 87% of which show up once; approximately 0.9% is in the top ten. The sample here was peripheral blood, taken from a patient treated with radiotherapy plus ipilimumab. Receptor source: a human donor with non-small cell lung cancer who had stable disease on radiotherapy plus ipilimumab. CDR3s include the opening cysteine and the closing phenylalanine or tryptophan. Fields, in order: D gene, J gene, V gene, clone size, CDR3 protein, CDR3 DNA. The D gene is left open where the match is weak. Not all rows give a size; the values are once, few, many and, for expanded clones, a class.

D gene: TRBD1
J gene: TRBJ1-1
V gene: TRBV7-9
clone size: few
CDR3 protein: CASSLRGGANTEAFF
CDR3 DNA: TGTGCCAGCAGCCTCAGGGGGGGTGCGAACACTGAAGCTTTCTTT

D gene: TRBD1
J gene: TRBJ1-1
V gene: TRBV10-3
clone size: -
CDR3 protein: CAISESPGQGATEAFF
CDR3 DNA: TGTGCCATCAGTGAGTCGCCCGGACAGGGTGCCACTGAAGCTTTCTTT

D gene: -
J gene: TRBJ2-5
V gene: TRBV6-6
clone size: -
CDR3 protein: CASQSGVGRETQYF
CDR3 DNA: TGTGCCAGCCAATCGGGGGTGGGTCGGGAGACCCAGTACTTC

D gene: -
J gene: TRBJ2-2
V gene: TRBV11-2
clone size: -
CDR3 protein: CASSSANTGELFF
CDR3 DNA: TGTGCCAGCAGTTCTGCGAACACCGGGGAGCTGTTTTTT

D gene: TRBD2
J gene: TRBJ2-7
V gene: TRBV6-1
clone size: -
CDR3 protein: CASSEASLAGLAEQYF
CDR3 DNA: TGTGCCAGCAGTGAAGCGTCTCTAGCGGGACTCGCCGAGCAGTACTTC

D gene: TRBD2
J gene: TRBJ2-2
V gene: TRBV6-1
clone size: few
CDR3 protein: CASRIAGDFSGELFF
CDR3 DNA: TGTGCCAGCAGAATAGCGGGAGATTTTTCCGGGGAGCTGTTTTTT

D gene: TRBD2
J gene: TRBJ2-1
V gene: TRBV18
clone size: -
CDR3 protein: CASSPGTSGTTYNEQFF
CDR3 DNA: TGTGCCAGCTCACCGGGGACTAGCGGGACAACATACAATGAGCAGTTCTTC

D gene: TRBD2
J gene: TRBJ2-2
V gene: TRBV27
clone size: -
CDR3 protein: CASSGTSGPWGGELFF
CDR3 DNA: TGTGCCAGCAGTGGGACTAGCGGGCCCTGGGGCGGGGAGCTGTTTTTT

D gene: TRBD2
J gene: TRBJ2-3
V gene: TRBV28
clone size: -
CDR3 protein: CASSVSGSRADTQYF
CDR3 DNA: TGTGCCAGCAGTGTTAGCGGGAGTCGAGCAGATACGCAGTATTTT

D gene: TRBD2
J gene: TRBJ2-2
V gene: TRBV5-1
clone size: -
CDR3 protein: CASSLGLADNTGELFF
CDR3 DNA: TGCGCCAGCAGCTTGGGTCTAGCGGATAACACCGGGGAGCTGTTTTTT

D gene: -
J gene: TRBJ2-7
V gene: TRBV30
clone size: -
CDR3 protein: CAWSFPGARTYEQYF
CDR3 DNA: TGTGCCTGGAGTTTTCCCGGGGCGCGAACCTACGAGCAGTACTTC

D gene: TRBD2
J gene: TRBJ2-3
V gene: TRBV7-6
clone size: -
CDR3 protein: CASSLRGLAGTDTQYF
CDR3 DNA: TGTGCCAGCAGCTTAAGGGGACTAGCGGGCACAGATACGCAGTATTTT

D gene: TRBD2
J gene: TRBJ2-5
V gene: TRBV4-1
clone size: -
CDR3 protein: CASSQDPAGGLQETQYF
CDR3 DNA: TGCGCCAGCAGCCAAGACCCGGCGGGAGGCCTCCAAGAGACCCAGTACTTC

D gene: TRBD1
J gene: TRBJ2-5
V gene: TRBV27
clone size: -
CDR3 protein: CASSFHRGETQYF
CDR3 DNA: TGTGCCAGCAGTTTTCACAGGGGGGAGACCCAGTACTTC

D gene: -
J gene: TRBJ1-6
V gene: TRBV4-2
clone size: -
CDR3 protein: CASSQSERSSYNSPLHF
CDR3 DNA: TGTGCCAGCAGCCAAAGTGAGAGGAGCTCCTATAATTCACCCCTCCACTTT

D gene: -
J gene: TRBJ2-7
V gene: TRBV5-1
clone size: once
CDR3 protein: CASSLGQVALEQYF
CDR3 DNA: TGCGCCAGCAGCTTGGGACAGGTCGCCCTCGAGCAGTACTTC

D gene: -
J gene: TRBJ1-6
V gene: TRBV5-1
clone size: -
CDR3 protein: CASSLAAPNSPLHF
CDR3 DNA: TGCGCCAGCAGCTTGGCCGCTCCTAATTCACCCCTCCACTTT

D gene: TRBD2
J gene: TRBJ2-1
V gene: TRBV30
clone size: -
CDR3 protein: CAWSVPAGGPGEQFF
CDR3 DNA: TGTGCCTGGAGTGTCCCAGCGGGAGGGCCGGGTGAGCAGTTCTTC

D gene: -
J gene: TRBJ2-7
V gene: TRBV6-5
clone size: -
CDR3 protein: CASSYSKSQPSYEQYF
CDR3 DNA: TGTGCCAGCAGTTACTCGAAATCACAGCCCTCCTACGAGCAGTACTTC

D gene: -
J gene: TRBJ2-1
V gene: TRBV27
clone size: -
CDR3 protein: CASSLFLNSEQFF
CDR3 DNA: TGTGCCAGCAGTTTATTCCTTAACAGTGAGCAGTTCTTC

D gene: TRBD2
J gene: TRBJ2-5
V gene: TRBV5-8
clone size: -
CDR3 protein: CASSLGGLATETQYF
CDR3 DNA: TGTGCCAGCAGCTTGGGGGGACTAGCAACAGAGACCCAGTACTTC

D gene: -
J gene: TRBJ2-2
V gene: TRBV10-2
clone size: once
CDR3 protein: CASRGFVGATGELFF
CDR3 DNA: TGCGCCAGCAGGGGATTTGTGGGGGCCACCGGGGAGCTGTTTTTT

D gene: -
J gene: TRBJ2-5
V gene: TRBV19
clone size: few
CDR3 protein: CASSIAGETQYF
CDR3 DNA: TGTGCCAGTAGTATAGCGGGAGAGACCCAGTACTTC

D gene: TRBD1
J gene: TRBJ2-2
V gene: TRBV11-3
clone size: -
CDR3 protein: CASSLALGTANTGELFF
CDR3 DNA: TGTGCCAGCAGCTTGGCGCTCGGGACAGCGAACACCGGGGAGCTGTTTTTT

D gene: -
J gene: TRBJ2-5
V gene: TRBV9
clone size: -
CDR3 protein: CASRPGGPQETQYF
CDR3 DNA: TGTGCCAGCCGTCCAGGGGGGCCCCAAGAGACCCAGTACTTC

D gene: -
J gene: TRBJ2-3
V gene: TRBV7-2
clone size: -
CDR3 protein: CASSLGLGGRGTDTQYF
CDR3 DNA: TGTGCCAGCAGCTTAGGTTTAGGGGGGCGAGGCACAGATACGCAGTATTTT

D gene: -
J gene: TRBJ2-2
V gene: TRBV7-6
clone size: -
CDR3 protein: CASSLVVWGGSNTGELFF
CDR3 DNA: TGTGCCAGCAGCTTAGTTGTTTGGGGCGGATCAAACACCGGGGAGCTGTTTTTT

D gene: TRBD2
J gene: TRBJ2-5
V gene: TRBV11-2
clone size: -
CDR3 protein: CASSFWGGREETQYF
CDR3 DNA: TGTGCCAGCAGCTTTTGGGGCGGGAGGGAAGAGACCCAGTACTTC

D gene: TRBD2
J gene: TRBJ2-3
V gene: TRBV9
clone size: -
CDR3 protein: CASSVGAGGKDTQYF
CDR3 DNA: TGTGCCAGCAGCGTTGGGGCGGGGGGGAAAGATACGCAGTATTTT